Included here is one T cell receptor beta chain sequence, with context. Primers used in a second PCR of roughly 6 to 11 cycles were a sample-barcoded 5' primer and a J-beta primer mix. Every single cDNA molecule received a tag from a template-switch adaptor with 12 random nucleotides. TCRdb analysed the 5' RACE reads with MiXCR anew, one entry per CDR3 protein. The sample shows approximately 2,000,000 distinct CDR3 sequences, about 39% of them seen only once. The data belong to a study of blood T cells in healthy people across ages. The CDR3 contains 14 residues. The V and J ends lost 0 bases and 7 bases respectively, with 11 bases between them. Germline CDR1 and CDR2: SGHTA and FQGNSA.

The receptor was derived from a human donor in good health. The sequenced sample was blood. The chain has TRBV7-2 and TRBJ2-3, with D perhaps matching TRBD1 (6 bases). The CDR3 DNA reads as TGTGCCAGCAGCTTAGCGGGGGACACCCATACGCAGTATTTT. Its protein is CASSLAGDTHTQYF.